These T cell receptor beta chains were read from a single sample in a study of cytomegalovirus exposure and HLA in healthy donors. Repertoires were generated with immunoSEQ multiplex PCR, while TCRdb's copy carries only in-frame clones and drops some. The sample carries 120,000 or so clones, approximately 69% recorded once. Input material: PBMCs. These TCRs come from a middle-aged man in good health and CMV-seropositive. CDR3s include the opening cysteine and the closing phenylalanine or tryptophan. A D gene is named only where the DNA matches it firmly. A row's size may be missing; if present it is once, few, many or a size class.

V gene	clone size	J gene	D gene	CDR3 DNA	CDR3 protein
TRBV7-9	few	TRBJ2-1	TRBD1	TGTGCCAGCAGCCTCTTTACAGGGGACAATGAGCAGTTCTTC	CASSLFTGDNEQFF
TRBV6-1	few	TRBJ1-6	NA	TGTGCCAGCAGTGAGGAGGGGAGATCACCCCTCCACTTT	CASSEEGRSPLHF
TRBV7-2	NA	TRBJ1-4	NA	TGTGCCAGCAGCTTCACAGGCCCTCGGGAAAAACTGTTTTTT	CASSFTGPREKLFF
TRBV6-5	NA	TRBJ2-2	NA	TGTGCCAGCAGTTACTCGGGGGCCTCGAACACCGGGGAGCTGTTTTTT	CASSYSGASNTGELFF
TRBV7-8	NA	TRBJ2-7	NA	TGTGCCAGCAGCCCAACAGGACAGATTTACGAGCAGTACTTC	CASSPTGQIYEQYF
TRBV7-2	NA	TRBJ1-2	NA	TGTGCCAGCAGCTTAAAAACGGGGTCAGACTATGGCTACACCTTC	CASSLKTGSDYGYTF
TRBV7-2	NA	TRBJ2-5	TRBD2	TGTGCCAGCAGCTGGCCGACTAGCGGGAGACGGGAGACCCAGTACTTC	CASSWPTSGRRETQYF
TRBV12-5	NA	TRBJ2-1	NA	TGTGCTAGTGGTTTGACTTTCAATGAGCAGTTCTTC	CASGLTFNEQFF
TRBV20-1	NA	TRBJ1-4	NA	TGCAGTGCTTCCTATAATGAAAAACTGTTTTTT	CSASYNEKLFF
TRBV6-5	NA	TRBJ2-1	TRBD1	TGTGCCAGCAGTTTTGCAGGGGGCAATGAGCAGTTCTTC	CASSFAGGNEQFF
TRBV25-1	NA	TRBJ1-2	NA	TGTGCCAGTAAAAGTTCCAGGGGAAACTATGGCTACACCTTC	CASKSSRGNYGYTF
TRBV29-1	NA	TRBJ1-1	TRBD1	TGCAGCGTTGTGCAGGGGGTGACTGAAGCTTTCTTT	CSVVQGVTEAFF
TRBV30	NA	TRBJ1-2	NA	TGTGCCTGGAGTGTAGTAGGGGGTGGCTACACCTTC	CAWSVVGGGYTF
TRBV6-1	NA	TRBJ2-5	NA	TGTGCCAGCATCAGGTCGACAGTGCTACAAGAGACCCAGTACTTC	CASIRSTVLQETQYF
TRBV11-2	NA	TRBJ2-7	NA	TGTGCCAGCAGCTTAGTGCGGGGCTCCTACGAGCAGTACTTC	CASSLVRGSYEQYF
TRBV6-5	NA	TRBJ2-3	TRBD1	TGTGCCAGCGGAACAGGGGGCCGGATGGATACGCAGTATTTT	CASGTGGRMDTQYF
TRBV6-1	NA	TRBJ1-2	NA	TGTGCCAGCAGTGAAGGTGGCCCAAACTATGGCTACACCTTC	CASSEGGPNYGYTF
TRBV5-6	NA	TRBJ2-5	TRBD2	TGTGCCAGCAGCTCAAGTCCGCGGGGGGAGACCCAGTACTTC	CASSSSPRGETQYF